This T cell receptor beta chain comes out of a study of blood T cells in healthy people across ages. Study-level points and caveats: Estimates drawn from one million T cells were deemed to understate diversity.

Details on this clonotype: Its antigen remains unidentified.

Combining a sample-barcoded 5' primer with a J-beta primer mix, a second PCR ran for roughly 6 to 12 cycles. A single record per CDR3 protein comes from TCRdb applying MiXCR to the 5' RACE reads. The table shows roughly 1.5 million distinct CDR3 sequences, with roughly two fifths occurring only once. This receptor was obtained from a woman in her late teens or twenties in good health. The specimen was blood.

This CDR3 is CASSDHSDSGYGYTF. For the CDR3, the DNA is TGTGCCAGCAGTGACCATAGCGACTCGGGATATGGCTACACCTTC. The chain couples TRBV2 to TRBJ1-2; D remains unclear. The V end lost 3 bases, the J end lost 5 bases, and 16 bases lay between the germline ends. CDR1 and CDR2 from the germline V gene are SNHLY and FYNNEI. The CDR3 sequence is 15 residues long.